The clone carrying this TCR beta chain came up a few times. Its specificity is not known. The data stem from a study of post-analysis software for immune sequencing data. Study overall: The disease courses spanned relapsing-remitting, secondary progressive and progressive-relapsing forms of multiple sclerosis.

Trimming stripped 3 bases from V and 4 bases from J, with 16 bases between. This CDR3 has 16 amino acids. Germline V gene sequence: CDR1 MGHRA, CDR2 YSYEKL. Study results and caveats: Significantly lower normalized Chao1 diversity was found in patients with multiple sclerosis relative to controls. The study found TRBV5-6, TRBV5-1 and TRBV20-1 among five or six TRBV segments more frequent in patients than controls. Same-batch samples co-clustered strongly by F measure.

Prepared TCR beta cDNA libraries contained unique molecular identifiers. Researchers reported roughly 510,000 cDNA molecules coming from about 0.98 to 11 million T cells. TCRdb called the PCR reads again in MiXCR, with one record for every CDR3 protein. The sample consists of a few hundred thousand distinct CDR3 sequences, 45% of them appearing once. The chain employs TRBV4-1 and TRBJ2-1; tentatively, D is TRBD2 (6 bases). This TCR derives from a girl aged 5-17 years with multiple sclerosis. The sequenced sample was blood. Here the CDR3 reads CASSQPGTGGYNEQFF. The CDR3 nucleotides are TGCGCCAGCAGCCAGCCCGGGACTGGAGGATACAATGAGCAGTTCTTC.